The 31 T cell receptor beta chains reported below all come from one sample, sequenced in a study of OX40 agonist ivuxolimab in advanced cancers. Clones were read by immunoSEQ multiplex PCR, and TCRdb kept only the in-frame ones, dropping some. Among about 57,000 clones listed, roughly four fifths were seen once. Sequences were derived from CD4+ or CD8+ T cells sorted from blood, sampled in a trial of the OX40 agonist ivuxolimab. Receptor source: an adult with an advanced solid tumor such as melanoma, head and neck, liver or kidney cancer.

V and J are TRBV29-1 and TRBJ1-2, with D hard to call. CDR1 SQVTM and CDR2 ANQGSEA come from the germline V gene. Trimming shortened V by 5 bases and J by 5 bases, and 12 bases separated the two germline ends. The CDR3 is 12 amino acids. CDR3 amino acids: CSVLEGGYGYTF. The DNA for the CDR3 is TGCAGCGTTCTGGAGGGAGGTTATGGCTACACCTTC.

The CDR3 sequence: CAISESRSSYEQYF. The CDR3 DNA reads TGTGCCATCAGTGAGTCAAGGTCGTCCTACGAGCAGTACTTC. This rearrangement joins TRBV10-3 to TRBJ2-7; D gene ambiguous. CDR3 size: 14 residues. Trimming removed 0 bases from V and 1 base from J, with 7 bases in between. Germline assignment: CDR1 ENHRY and CDR2 SYGVKD.

This chain links TRBV30 with TRBJ1-5; TRBD1 aligns across 7 bases. Trimming cost V 1 base and J 6 bases; bases outside gene matches: 3. The germline gives CDR1 GTSNPN, CDR2 SVGIG (reference sequence). The CDR3 is made up of 13 amino acids. The CDR3 is CAWSGQGGQPQHF. The CDR3 DNA sequence: TGTGCCTGGAGTGGACAGGGAGGTCAGCCCCAGCATTTT.

The chain links TRBV9 to TRBJ2-3, with D hard to call. Germline assignment: CDR1 SGDLS and CDR2 YYNGEE. The CDR3 is 12 amino acids. With 3 bases removed from V and 1 base from J, the gap between germline ends came to 3 bases. The DNA of the CDR3 is TGTGCCAGCAGCGCCCGCACAGATACGCAGTATTTT. This translates into CASSARTDTQYF.

This clone was observed a few times. The V and J genes are TRBV30 and TRBJ2-7, with D tentatively TRBD1 (6 bases). The CDR3 spans 16 residues. Deletions cut 2 bases from V and 2 bases from J, with 19 bases between. Germline CDR1 and CDR2: GTSNPN and SVGIG (reference sequence). CDR3 DNA: TGTGCCTGGAGTACACTCCCAAATCCAGGGGCCTACGAGCAGTACTTC. Translated: CAWSTLPNPGAYEQYF.

The V and J genes are TRBV7-6 and TRBJ2-7; 9 bases fit TRBD2. Losses at the gene ends were 4 bases for V and 0 bases for J; bases not matched to a gene: 4. CDR1 is SGHVS and CDR2 is FNYEAQ in the germline V gene. This CDR3 has 15 residues. CDR3 DNA sequence: TGTGCCAGCAGCTCTAGCGGGGTAAGCTCCTACGAGCAGTACTTC. Translating gives CASSSSGVSSYEQYF. The complete variable domain, with remaining parts taken from reference TRBV7-6 and TRBJ2-7, reads GAGVSQSPRYKVTKRGQDVALRCDPISGHVSLYWYRQALGQGPEFLTYFNYEAQQDKSGLPNDRFSAERPEGSISTLTIQRTEQRDSAMYRCASSSSGVSSYEQYFGPGTRLTVT.

The J gene is TRBJ2-1, the V gene TRBV6-5; D is undetermined. This CDR3 contains 15 residues. V lost 7 bases and J 0 bases, leaving 13 bases between the germline ends. The germline V gene has CDR1 MNHEY and CDR2 SVGAGI. CDR3 loop: CASKVGQSSYNEQFF. The CDR3, as DNA: TGTGCCAGCAAGGTGGGTCAAAGCTCCTACAATGAGCAGTTCTTC.

This sequence joins TRBV30 and TRBJ2-5; no clear D gene. TRBJ2-7 matches the DNA end more closely, so the J call is doubtful. This CDR3 is built from 12 residues. Germline V gives CDR1 GTSNPN, CDR2 SVGIG (reference sequence). CDR3 sequence: CAWSIEVGEQYF. CDR3 DNA sequence: TGTGCCTGGAGTATTGAAGTCGGCGAGCAGTACTTC.

The chain combines TRBV5-6 with TRBJ1-5; unclear D gene. CDR3 length equals 13 residues. V dropped 7 bases and J dropped 3 bases, with 11 bases sitting between them. Germline CDR1 is SGHDT and CDR2 is YYEEEE. The CDR3 DNA reads as TGTGCCAGCCCGGATCTGTACAATCAGCCCCAGCATTTT. Translating gives CASPDLYNQPQHF. Supplemented by reference TRBV5-6 and TRBJ1-5, the full variable domain reads DAGVTQSPTHLIKTRGQQVTLRCSPKSGHDTVSWYQQALGQGPQFIFQYYEEEERQRGNFPDRFSGHQFPNYSSELNVNALLLGDSALYLCASPDLYNQPQHFGDGTRLSIL.

CDR3 nucleotides: TGTGCCAGCTCACAACAGGGGGGGAACACTGAAGCTTTCTTT. This encodes CASSQQGGNTEAFF. The V gene is TRBV18, the J gene TRBJ1-1, with 8 bases fitting TRBD1. V shed 4 bases, J shed 1 base, and the junction held 2 bases outside the gene matches. This CDR3 spans 14 amino acids. Per germline, CDR1 KGHSH and CDR2 LQKENI.

V and J are TRBV6-5 and TRBJ2-3, with 7 bases identical to TRBD2. Germline V lookup: CDR1 MNHEY, CDR2 SVGAGI. This CDR3 is built from 16 residues. The V gene end was trimmed by 0 bases and the J gene end by 5 bases; junction bases not matched to a gene: 8. The CDR3 spells CASSYSLAGVGDTQYF. The CDR3 nucleotides read TGTGCCAGCAGTTACTCTCTTGCGGGGGTGGGAGATACGCAGTATTTT.

The genes are TRBV5-5 and TRBJ2-7, with D perhaps TRBD1 (5 bases). Germline assignment: CDR1 SGHKS and CDR2 YYEKEE (reference sequence). Trimming took off 3 bases at V and 6 bases at J, with 19 bases between the two ends. The CDR3 spans 15 residues. The CDR3 nucleotides are TGTGCCAGCAGCTGGGCCCCTCAGGGTATAATCGAGCAGTACTTC. Translated: CASSWAPQGIIEQYF.

This rearrangement joins TRBV15 to TRBJ1-6; D is perhaps TRBD1 (5 bases). CDR3 length equals 14 residues. V gave up 1 base and J gave up 7 bases, with 8 bases separating them. CDR1 and CDR2 (germline): LNHNV, YYDKDF (reference sequence). CDR3 loop: CATSRGRVNSPLHF. DNA of the CDR3: TGTGCCACCAGCAGAGGCAGGGTAAATTCACCCCTCCACTTT.

The table lists this clone with a few counts. V is TRBV6-1 and J is TRBJ2-2; possibly TRBD1 for D (5 bases). Trimming removed 2 bases at V and 3 bases at J, with 13 bases between. The CDR3 runs 16 residues. The germline V gene encodes CDR1 MNHNS and CDR2 SASEGT. The CDR3 region is CASSETKGWDTGELFF. Here the CDR3 DNA reads TGTGCCAGCAGTGAAACTAAGGGGTGGGACACCGGGGAGCTGTTTTTT.

The rearrangement joins TRBV9 to TRBJ2-3, with D maybe TRBD2 (6 bases). The CDR3 is 21 amino acids. Trimming removed 0 bases from V and 0 bases from J, with 26 bases in between. CDR1 and CDR2 (germline): SGDLS, YYNGEE. CDR3 DNA: TGTGCCAGCAGCGTAGCTACACCCGTCCCGGGACTCCCCGCTAGCACAGATACGCAGTATTTT. Translated: CASSVATPVPGLPASTDTQYF.

This rearrangement joins TRBV2 to TRBJ1-6, with D hard to call. There are 12 residues in the CDR3. The germline gives CDR1 SNHLY, CDR2 FYNNEI. V lost 6 bases and J 7 bases, leaving 7 bases between the germline ends. The CDR3 here is CASRALNSPLHF. The CDR3 DNA sequence: TGTGCCAGCAGGGCCCTGAATTCACCCCTCCACTTT.

The chain carries TRBV7-9 and TRBJ2-5; 10 bases are a match to TRBD2. V lost 2 bases to trimming and J lost 4 bases; unmatched junction nucleotides: 7. Germline V lookup: CDR1 SEHNR, CDR2 FQNEAQ (reference sequence). The CDR3 runs 16 residues. The DNA of the CDR3 is TGTGCCAGCAGCTTAAGGGCTAGCGGGAGTGGAGAGACCCAGTACTTC. It is translated as CASSLRASGSGETQYF.

This clone was counted once. V and J are TRBV18 and TRBJ1-4, with a possible D match to TRBD1 (5 bases). CDR1 and CDR2 from the germline V gene are KGHSH and LQKENI. V dropped 2 bases and J dropped 5 bases, with 9 bases sitting between them. The CDR3 consists of 14 residues. The CDR3 here is CASSPDQGNEKLFF. As DNA, the CDR3 is TGTGCCAGCTCACCAGATCAGGGAAATGAAAAACTGTTTTTT.

This clone was found once. CDR3: CASSLGFQETQYF. The DNA for the CDR3 is TGTGCCAGCAGCTTAGGGTTTCAAGAGACCCAGTACTTC. This rearrangement joins TRBV7-3 to TRBJ2-5; no reliable D call. Trimming pared 2 bases from V and 2 bases from J, leaving 6 bases between. The germline V gene has CDR1 SGHTA and CDR2 FQGTGA. CDR3 length: 13 residues.

The DNA for the CDR3 is TGTGCCAGCGGCGGGCCGGGTTATAATTCACCCCTCCACTTT. Translated: CASGGPGYNSPLHF. The chain links TRBV6-6 to TRBJ1-6; the D is unclear. Germline V gives CDR1 MNHNY, CDR2 SVGAGI (reference sequence). Trimming shortened V by 8 bases and J by 4 bases, and 12 bases separated the two germline ends. The CDR3 consists of 14 residues.

The gene calls are TRBV18 and TRBJ1-3, with D tentatively TRBD1 (5 bases). Trimming stripped 3 bases from V and 0 bases from J, with 15 bases between. Germline CDR1 KGHSH, CDR2 LQKENI. The CDR3 spans 17 residues. The CDR3, as DNA: TGTGCCAGCTCACCGACCAGGGACGGAAGCTCTGGAAACACCATATATTTT. Protein: CASSPTRDGSSGNTIYF.

The gene calls are TRBV19 and TRBJ2-1; 10 bases align to TRBD2. The germline CDR1 and CDR2 sequences are LNHDA and SQIVND (reference sequence). V dropped 0 bases and J dropped 6; count of bases not matched to a gene: 8. The CDR3 contains 17 residues. The CDR3 DNA follows: TGTGCCAGTAGTATAGATCGGCCTAGCGGGAGTGGCAATGAGCAGTTCTTC. It translates to CASSIDRPSGSGNEQFF.

The gene calls are TRBV7-9 and TRBJ2-3, with D uncertain. Trimming left V 2 bases short and J 0 bases short, with 6 bases between. The CDR3 loop spans 14 amino acids. Germline V gene sequence: CDR1 SEHNR, CDR2 FQNEAQ (reference sequence). CDR3 sequence: CASSLTPSTDTQYF. DNA of the CDR3: TGTGCCAGCAGCTTAACCCCTAGCACAGATACGCAGTATTTT.

CDR3 sequence (DNA): TGTGCCAGCAGCCAAGCGACACTTAGCAATCAGCCCCAGCATTTT. Its translation is CASSQATLSNQPQHF. The J gene is TRBJ1-5, the V gene TRBV28; D uncertain. Trimming left V 6 bases short and J 0 bases short, with 12 bases between. CDR1 and CDR2 (germline): MDHEN, SYDVKM. This CDR3 is built from 15 residues. The whole variable domain, filled in from reference TRBV28 and TRBJ1-5, reads DVKVTQSSRYLVKRTGEKVFLECVQDMDHENMFWYRQDPGLGLRLIYFSYDVKMKEKGDIPEGYSVSREKKERFSLILESASTNQTSMYLCASSQATLSNQPQHFGDGTRLSIL.

This chain joins TRBV9 and TRBJ2-1; 9 bases map to TRBD2. The CDR3 covers 17 residues. Trimming took 2 bases from V and 0 from J; bases not matched to a gene: 6. Germline CDR1 and CDR2: SGDLS and YYNGEE. The CDR3 DNA reads as TGTGCCAGCAGCGTCCGGGCGGGAGGGAGCTCCTACAATGAGCAGTTCTTC. Its protein is CASSVRAGGSSYNEQFF.

The J gene is TRBJ1-1, the V gene TRBV6-1; possible D gene TRBD1, 6 bases. V was pared by 7 bases and J by 6 bases, with 18 bases between. This CDR3 comprises 14 residues. Per the germline V gene, CDR1 is MNHNS and CDR2 is SASEGT. CDR3 sequence reads: CASTLRGEVPEAFF. In DNA form, the CDR3 reads TGTGCCAGCACCCTAAGGGGGGAGGTCCCTGAAGCTTTCTTT.

The V and J genes are TRBV5-6 and TRBJ2-5; D is ambiguous. Germline-derived CDR1 and CDR2 are SGHDT and YYEEEE. The CDR3 has 13 residues. The V and J ends lost 0 bases and 5 bases respectively, with 8 bases between them. CDR3 in DNA: TGTGCCAGCAGCTTGGGATCCGAGGAGACCCAGTACTTC. It yields the protein CASSLGSEETQYF.

V is TRBV27 and J is TRBJ2-7, with unresolved D. Between the trimmed V and J ends, which lost 3 bases and 9 bases, there was a span of 15 bases. The CDR3 loop spans 13 amino acids. Germline V lookup: CDR1 MNHEY, CDR2 SMNVEV (reference sequence). The CDR3 DNA is TGTGCCAGCAGTTTGGTCGTAGGCACCGCGCAGTACTTC. Protein: CASSLVVGTAQYF.

This clone appeared a few times. The chain has TRBV19 and TRBJ2-2, with a tentative D call TRBD1 (6 bases). The germline gives CDR1 LNHDA, CDR2 SQIVND (reference sequence). CDR3 size: 16 residues. V shed 4 bases and J shed 3 bases, with 15 bases lying between them. CDR3 protein: CASSTRGTPYTGELFF. In DNA form, the CDR3 reads TGTGCCAGTAGTACAAGGGGGACACCTTACACCGGGGAGCTGTTTTTT.

The chain recombines TRBV6-5 with TRBJ2-7; either TRBD1 or TRBD2 may fit D (5 bases each). CDR1 is MNHEY and CDR2 is SVGAGI in the germline V gene. With 6 bases removed from V and 6 bases from J, the gap between germline ends came to 15 bases. The CDR3 loop spans 13 amino acids. The CDR3 DNA is TGTGCCAGCAGGAGGGGCCCCTCGGGCGAGCAGTACTTC. Translated: CASRRGPSGEQYF.

The chain uses TRBV20-1 and TRBJ2-1; D ambiguous. V lost 1 base to trimming and J lost 8 bases, with 3 bases between them. The germline V gene has CDR1 DFQATT and CDR2 SNEGSKA (reference sequence). CDR3 length: 10 residues. The CDR3 reads CSARGYEQFF. The CDR3 nucleotides are TGCAGTGCTAGAGGGTATGAGCAGTTCTTC.